This entry describes one T cell receptor (beta chain). What it recognizes is unknown. The CDR3 covers 18 residues. Per the germline V gene, CDR1 is SGHRS and CDR2 is YFSETQ. V lost 0 bases and J lost 1; bases outside the gene matches: 9. The sample comes from a study of T cell responses to AZD1222 COVID-19 vaccine. Findings of the study overall: There were vaccine-associated CD4 TCRs across spike, dominant at 160-218 and 743-854. Donors in the cohort were predominantly white British and more often female, and clonal diversity was possibly underestimated. Spike-specific TCR breadth and depth were elevated following two AZD1222 doses.

Using immunoSEQ multiplex PCR, the repertoire was profiled, and TCRdb retains in-frame clones only, with some absent. The sample includes 55,000 to 80,000 clones, approximately 83% seen only once; the top ten take about 14%. The source was peripheral blood, collected on day 0 of AZD1222 vaccination. This clonotype was sampled from an adult in good health. The rearrangement links TRBV5-1 to TRBJ2-5; TRBD2 matches 10 bases. Here the CDR3 DNA reads TGCGCCAGCAGCTTGGGGTTCTCCCAGCGGGGGGGCCAAGAGACCCAGTACTTC. Protein: CASSLGFSQRGGQETQYF.